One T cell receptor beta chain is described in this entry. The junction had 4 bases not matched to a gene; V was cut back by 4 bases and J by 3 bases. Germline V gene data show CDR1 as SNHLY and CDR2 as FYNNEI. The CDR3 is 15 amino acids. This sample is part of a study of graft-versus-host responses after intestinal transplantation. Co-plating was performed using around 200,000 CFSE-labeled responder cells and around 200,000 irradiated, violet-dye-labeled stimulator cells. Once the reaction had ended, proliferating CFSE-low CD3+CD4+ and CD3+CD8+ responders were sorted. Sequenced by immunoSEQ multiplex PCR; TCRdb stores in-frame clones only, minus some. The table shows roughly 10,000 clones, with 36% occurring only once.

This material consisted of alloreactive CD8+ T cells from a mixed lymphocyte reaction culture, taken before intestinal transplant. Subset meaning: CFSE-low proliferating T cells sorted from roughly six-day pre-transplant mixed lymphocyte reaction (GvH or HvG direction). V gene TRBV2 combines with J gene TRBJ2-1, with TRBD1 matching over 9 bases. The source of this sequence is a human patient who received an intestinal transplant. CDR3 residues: CASSVYRGHYNEQFF. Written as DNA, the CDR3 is TGTGCCAGCAGTGTTTACAGGGGGCACTACAATGAGCAGTTCTTC.